This T cell receptor (beta chain) was sequenced in a study of technical replicates of blood from a handful of donors. Germline loops: CDR1 LNHDA, CDR2 SQIVND (reference sequence). V gave up 5 bases and J gave up 3 bases, with 22 bases separating them. The CDR3 contains 17 residues. The repertoire was sequenced with immunoSEQ multiplex PCR; TCRdb's copy has only in-frame clones and lacks some. The sample comprises tens of thousands of clones, around 96% of which are singletons, and approximately 0.39% rests with the top ten. The clonotype originates from a human donor in good health. The V gene is TRBV19, the J gene TRBJ2-5; D is possibly TRBD2 (6 bases). Sequenced material: T cells isolated from PBMCs. CDR3 sequence reads: CASSPGVTGATKETQYF. CDR3 nucleotide sequence: TGTGCCAGTAGTCCCGGGGTTACGGGAGCCACTAAAGAGACCCAGTACTTC.